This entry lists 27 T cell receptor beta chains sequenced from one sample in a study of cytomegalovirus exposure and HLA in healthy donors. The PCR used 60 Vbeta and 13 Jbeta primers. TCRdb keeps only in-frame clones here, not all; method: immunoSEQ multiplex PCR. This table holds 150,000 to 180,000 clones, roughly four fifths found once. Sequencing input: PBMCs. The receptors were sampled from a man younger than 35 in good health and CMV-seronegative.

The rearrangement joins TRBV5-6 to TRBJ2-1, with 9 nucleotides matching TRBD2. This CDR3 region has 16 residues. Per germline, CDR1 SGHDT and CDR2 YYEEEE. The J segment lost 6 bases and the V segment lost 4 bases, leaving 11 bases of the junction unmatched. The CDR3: CASSLGRRAGGNEQFF. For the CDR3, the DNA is TGTGCCAGCAGCCTGGGTCGGCGAGCGGGAGGCAATGAGCAGTTCTTC. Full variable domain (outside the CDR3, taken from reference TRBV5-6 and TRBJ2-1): DAGVTQSPTHLIKTRGQQVTLRCSPKSGHDTVSWYQQALGQGPQFIFQYYEEEERQRGNFPDRFSGHQFPNYSSELNVNALLLGDSALYLCASSLGRRAGGNEQFFGPGTRLTVL.

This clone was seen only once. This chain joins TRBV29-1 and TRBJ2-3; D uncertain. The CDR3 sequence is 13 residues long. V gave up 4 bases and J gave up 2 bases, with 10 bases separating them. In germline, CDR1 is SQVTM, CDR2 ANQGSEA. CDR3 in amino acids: CSVVKSLTDTQYF. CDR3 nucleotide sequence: TGCAGCGTTGTAAAAAGCCTCACAGATACGCAGTATTTT.

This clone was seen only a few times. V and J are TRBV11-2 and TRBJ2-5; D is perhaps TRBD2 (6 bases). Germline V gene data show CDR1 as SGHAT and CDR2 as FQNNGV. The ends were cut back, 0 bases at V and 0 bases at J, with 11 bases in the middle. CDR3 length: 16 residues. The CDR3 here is CASSLEASAYQETQYF. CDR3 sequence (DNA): TGTGCCAGCAGCTTAGAGGCTAGCGCATACCAAGAGACCCAGTACTTC.

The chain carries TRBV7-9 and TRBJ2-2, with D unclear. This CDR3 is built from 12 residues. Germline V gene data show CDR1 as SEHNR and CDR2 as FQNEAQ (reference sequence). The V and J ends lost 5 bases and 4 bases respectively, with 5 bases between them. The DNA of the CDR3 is TGTGCCAGCAGCCGACTCACCGGGGAGCTGTTTTTT. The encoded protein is CASSRLTGELFF.

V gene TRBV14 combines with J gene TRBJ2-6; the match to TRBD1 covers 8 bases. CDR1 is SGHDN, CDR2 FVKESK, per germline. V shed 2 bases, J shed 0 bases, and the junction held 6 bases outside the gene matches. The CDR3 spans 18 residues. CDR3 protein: CASSQPGQVHSGANVLTF. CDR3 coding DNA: TGTGCCAGCAGCCAACCGGGACAGGTTCACTCTGGGGCCAACGTCCTGACTTTC.

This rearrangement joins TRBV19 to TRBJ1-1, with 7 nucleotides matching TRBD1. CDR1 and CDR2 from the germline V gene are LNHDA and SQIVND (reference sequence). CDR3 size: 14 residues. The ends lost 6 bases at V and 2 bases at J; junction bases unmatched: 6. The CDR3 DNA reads TGTGCCAGTAGCATTGACAGGGAAAACACTGAAGCTTTCTTT. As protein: CASSIDRENTEAFF.

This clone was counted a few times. CDR3 nucleotides: TGTGCCAGCTCGAGGGCCACCGGGGAGCTGTTTTTT. Translation: CASSRATGELFF. The chain uses TRBV2 and TRBJ2-2; the D gene is possibly TRBD2 (5 bases). This CDR3 comprises 12 residues. V lost 8 bases and J lost 4, with 8 bases in between. CDR1 is SNHLY and CDR2 is FYNNEI in the germline V gene.

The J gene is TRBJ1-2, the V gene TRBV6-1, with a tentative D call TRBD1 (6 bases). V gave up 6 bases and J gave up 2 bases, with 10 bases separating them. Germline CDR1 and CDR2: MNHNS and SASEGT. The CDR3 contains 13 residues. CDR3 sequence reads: CASRGDNNYGYTF. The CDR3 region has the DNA TGTGCCAGCAGGGGGGACAACAACTATGGCTACACCTTC.

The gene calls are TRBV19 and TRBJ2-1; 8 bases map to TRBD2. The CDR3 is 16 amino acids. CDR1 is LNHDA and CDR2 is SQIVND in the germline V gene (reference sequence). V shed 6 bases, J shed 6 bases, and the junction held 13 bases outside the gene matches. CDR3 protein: CASRRIGAGAGNEQFF. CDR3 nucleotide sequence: TGTGCCAGTAGGCGAATCGGAGCGGGAGCGGGCAATGAGCAGTTCTTC.

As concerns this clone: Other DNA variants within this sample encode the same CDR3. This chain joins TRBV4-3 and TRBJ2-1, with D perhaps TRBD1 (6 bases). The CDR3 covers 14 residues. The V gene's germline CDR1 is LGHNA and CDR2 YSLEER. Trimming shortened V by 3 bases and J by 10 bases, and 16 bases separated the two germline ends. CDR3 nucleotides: TGCGCCAGCAGCCAGGCTCCGGACAGTAAAGAGCAGTTCTTC. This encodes CASSQAPDSKEQFF.

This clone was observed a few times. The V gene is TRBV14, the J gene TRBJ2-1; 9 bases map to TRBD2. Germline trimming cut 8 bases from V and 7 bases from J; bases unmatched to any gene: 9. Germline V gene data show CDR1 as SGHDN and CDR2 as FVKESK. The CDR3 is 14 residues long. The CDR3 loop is CASGAAGGRNEQFF. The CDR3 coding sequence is TGTGCCAGCGGGGCGGCGGGAGGGCGAAATGAGCAGTTCTTC. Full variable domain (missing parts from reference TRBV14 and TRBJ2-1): EAGVTQFPSHSVIEKGQTVTLRCDPISGHDNLYWYRRVMGKEIKFLLHFVKESKQDESGMPNNRFLAERTGGTYSTLKVQPAELEDSGVYFCASGAAGGRNEQFFGPGTRLTVL.

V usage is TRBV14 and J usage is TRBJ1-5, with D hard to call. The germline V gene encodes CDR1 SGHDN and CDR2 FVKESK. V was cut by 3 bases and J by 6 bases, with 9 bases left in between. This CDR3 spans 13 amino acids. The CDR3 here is CASSQDLGQPQHF. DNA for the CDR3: TGTGCCAGCAGCCAGGACTTGGGTCAGCCCCAGCATTTT.

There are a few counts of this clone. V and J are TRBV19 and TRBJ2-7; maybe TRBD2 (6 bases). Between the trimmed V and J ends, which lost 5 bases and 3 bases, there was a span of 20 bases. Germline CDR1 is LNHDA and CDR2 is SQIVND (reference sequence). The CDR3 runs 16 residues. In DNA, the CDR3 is TGTGCCAGTAGTTCGTACCGGGAGCAAACGGGCTACGAGCAGTACTTC. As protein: CASSSYREQTGYEQYF.

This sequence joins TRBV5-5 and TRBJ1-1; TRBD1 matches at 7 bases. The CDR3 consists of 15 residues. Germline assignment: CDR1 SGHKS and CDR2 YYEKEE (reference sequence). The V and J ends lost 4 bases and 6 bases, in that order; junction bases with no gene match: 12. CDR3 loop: CASSPTLTGKAEAFF. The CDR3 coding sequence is TGTGCCAGCAGCCCCACCCTGACAGGGAAGGCTGAAGCTTTCTTT.

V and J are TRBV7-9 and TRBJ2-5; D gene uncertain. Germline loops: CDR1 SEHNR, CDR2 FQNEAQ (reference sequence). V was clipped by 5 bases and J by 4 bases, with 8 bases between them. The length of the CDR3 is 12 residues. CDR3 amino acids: CASSPRGETQYF. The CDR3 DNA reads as TGTGCCAGCAGCCCTCGAGGAGAGACCCAGTACTTC.

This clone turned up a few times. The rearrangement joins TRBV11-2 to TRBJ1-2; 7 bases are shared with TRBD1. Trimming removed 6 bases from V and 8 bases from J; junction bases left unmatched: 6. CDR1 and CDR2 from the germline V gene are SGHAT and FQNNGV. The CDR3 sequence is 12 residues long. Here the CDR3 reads CASSIIGGGYTF. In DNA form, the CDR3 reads TGTGCCAGCAGTATAATAGGGGGCGGCTACACCTTC.

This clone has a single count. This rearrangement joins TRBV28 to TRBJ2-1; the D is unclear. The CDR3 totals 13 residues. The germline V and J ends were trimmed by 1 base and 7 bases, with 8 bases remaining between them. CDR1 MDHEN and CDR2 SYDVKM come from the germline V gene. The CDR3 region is CASSLSFGNEQFF. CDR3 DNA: TGTGCCAGCAGTTTATCATTCGGGAATGAGCAGTTCTTC. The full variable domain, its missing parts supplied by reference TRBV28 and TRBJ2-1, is DVKVTQSSRYLVKRTGEKVFLECVQDMDHENMFWYRQDPGLGLRLIYFSYDVKMKEKGDIPEGYSVSREKKERFSLILESASTNQTSMYLCASSLSFGNEQFFGPGTRLTVL.

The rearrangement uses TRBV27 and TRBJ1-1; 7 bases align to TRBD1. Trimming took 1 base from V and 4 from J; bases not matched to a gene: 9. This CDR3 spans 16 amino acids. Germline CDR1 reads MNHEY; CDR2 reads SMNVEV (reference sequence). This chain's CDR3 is CASSLLQTGPGTEAFF. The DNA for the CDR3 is TGTGCCAGCAGTTTATTACAGACAGGGCCAGGCACTGAAGCTTTCTTT.

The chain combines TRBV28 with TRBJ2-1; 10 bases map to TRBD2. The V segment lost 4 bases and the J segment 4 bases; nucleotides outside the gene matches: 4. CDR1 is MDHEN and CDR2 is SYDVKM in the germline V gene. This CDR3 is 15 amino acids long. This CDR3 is CASSYLAGEYNEQFF. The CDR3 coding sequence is TGTGCCAGCAGTTATCTAGCGGGAGAGTACAATGAGCAGTTCTTC.

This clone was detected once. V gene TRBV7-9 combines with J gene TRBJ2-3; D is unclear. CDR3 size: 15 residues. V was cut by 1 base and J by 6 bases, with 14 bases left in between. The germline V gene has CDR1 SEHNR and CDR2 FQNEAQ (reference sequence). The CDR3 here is CASSLGSQAVDTQYF. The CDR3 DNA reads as TGTGCCAGCAGCTTAGGGTCCCAGGCAGTCGATACGCAGTATTTT.

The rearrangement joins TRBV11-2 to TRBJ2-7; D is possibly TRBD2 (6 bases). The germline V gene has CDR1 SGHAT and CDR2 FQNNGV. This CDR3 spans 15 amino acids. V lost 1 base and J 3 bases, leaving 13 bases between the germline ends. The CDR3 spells CASSLVAGLNYEQYF. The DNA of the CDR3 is TGTGCCAGCAGCTTAGTGGCGGGACTCAACTACGAGCAGTACTTC.

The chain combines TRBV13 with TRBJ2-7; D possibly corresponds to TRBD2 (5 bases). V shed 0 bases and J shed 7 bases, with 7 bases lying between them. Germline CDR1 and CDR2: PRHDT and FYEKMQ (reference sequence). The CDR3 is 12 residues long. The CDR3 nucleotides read TGTGCCAGCAGCTTAGGTCGCGGGGAGCAGTACTTC. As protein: CASSLGRGEQYF.

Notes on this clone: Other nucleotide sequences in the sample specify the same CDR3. The CDR3 spells CASSSPYTDTQYF. For the CDR3, the DNA is TGTGCCAGCAGTTCTCCGTACACAGATACGCAGTATTTT. The chain uses TRBV28 and TRBJ2-3; no reliable D call. V was trimmed by 4 bases and J by 2 bases, leaving 7 bases between them. CDR1 is MDHEN, CDR2 SYDVKM, per germline. CDR3 size: 13 residues.

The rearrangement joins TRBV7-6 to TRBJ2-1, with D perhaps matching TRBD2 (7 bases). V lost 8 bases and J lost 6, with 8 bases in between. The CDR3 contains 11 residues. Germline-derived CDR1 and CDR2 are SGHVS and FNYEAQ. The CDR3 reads CASGGANEQFF. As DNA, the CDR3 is TGTGCCAGCGGGGGGGCCAATGAGCAGTTCTTC.

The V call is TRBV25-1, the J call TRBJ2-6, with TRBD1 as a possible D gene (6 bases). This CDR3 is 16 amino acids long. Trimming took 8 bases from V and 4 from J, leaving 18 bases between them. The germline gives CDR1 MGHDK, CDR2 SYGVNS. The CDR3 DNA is TGTGCCAGCGGGACCTTACAGGGTTCCGGGGCCAACGTCCTGACTTTC. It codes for CASGTLQGSGANVLTF.

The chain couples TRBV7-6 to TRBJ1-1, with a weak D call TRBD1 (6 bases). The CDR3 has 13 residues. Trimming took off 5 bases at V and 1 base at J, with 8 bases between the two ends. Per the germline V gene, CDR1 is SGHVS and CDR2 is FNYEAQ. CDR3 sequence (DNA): TGTGCCAGCAGCCAAGGGGGGAACACTGAAGCTTTCTTT. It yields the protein CASSQGGNTEAFF.

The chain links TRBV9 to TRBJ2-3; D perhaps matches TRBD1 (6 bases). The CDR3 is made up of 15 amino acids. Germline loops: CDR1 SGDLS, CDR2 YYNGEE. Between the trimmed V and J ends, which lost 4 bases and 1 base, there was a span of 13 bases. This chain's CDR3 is CASSPQGFGTDTQYF. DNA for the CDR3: TGTGCCAGCAGCCCTCAGGGGTTTGGCACAGATACGCAGTATTTT. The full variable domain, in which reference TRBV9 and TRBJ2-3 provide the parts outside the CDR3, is DSGVTQTPKHLITATGQRVTLRCSPRSGDLSVYWYQQSLDQGLQFLIQYYNGEERAKGNILERFSAQQFPDLHSELNLSSLELGDSALYFCASSPQGFGTDTQYFGPGTRLTVL.